This TCR beta chain is from a study of identical twins. TCRdb recomputed calls from the 5' RACE reads with MiXCR, one row per CDR3 protein. This sample has fewer than 250,000 distinct CDR3 sequences, with around 8% found just once. This CDR3 has 14 amino acids. V lost 4 bases to trimming and J lost 5 bases, with 14 bases between them. Whole-study results and caveats: For cord blood, abundant beta clonotypes had fewer insertions, unlike memory repertoires, which showed none. Sequences that were beta out-of-frame showed weaker excess twin sharing.

Every sampled donor was Caucasian and healthy. This clonotype was observed many times. The antigen remains unidentified. Separately, the same data were catalogued under a study of yellow fever vaccine responses in identical twins. Turning to that study: On the reported evidence, twins' vaccine T cell responses seemed partly convergent and partly personalized.

V gene TRBV12-3 or TRBV12-4 combines with J gene TRBJ2-5; possibly TRBD2 for D (5 bases). The clonotype comes from a woman in her late teens or twenties in good health. The sequenced sample was memory (CD45RO+) T cells sorted from blood. CDR3 protein: CASSSGKILETQYF. The CDR3 DNA reads as TGTGCCAGCAGTTCCGGGAAAATCCTGGAGACCCAGTACTTC.